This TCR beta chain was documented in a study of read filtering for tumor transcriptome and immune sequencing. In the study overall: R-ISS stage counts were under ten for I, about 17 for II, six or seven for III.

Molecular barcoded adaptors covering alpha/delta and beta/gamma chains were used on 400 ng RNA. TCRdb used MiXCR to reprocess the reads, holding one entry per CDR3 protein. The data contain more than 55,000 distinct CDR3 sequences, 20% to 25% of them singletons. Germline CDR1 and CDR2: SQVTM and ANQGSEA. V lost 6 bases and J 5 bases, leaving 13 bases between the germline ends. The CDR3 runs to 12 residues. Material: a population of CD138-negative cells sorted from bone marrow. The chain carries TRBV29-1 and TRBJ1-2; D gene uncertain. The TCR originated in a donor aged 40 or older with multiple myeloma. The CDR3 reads CSVGGGGYGYTF. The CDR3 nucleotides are TGCAGCGTCGGAGGAGGAGGGTATGGCTACACCTTC.